This T cell receptor (beta chain) was sequenced for a study of T cells in Graves' hyperthyroidism and ophthalmopathy. The overall study: Peripheral blood was acquired at first diagnosis, ahead of any therapy whatsoever. Study-wide results and caveats: Blood also showed most of the thyroid clonotypes that were expanded above 0.001. Onset of ophthalmopathy came a median 6.5 months after the model predicted it.

Germline values: CDR1 SGHRS, CDR2 YFSETQ. J was trimmed by 4 bases and V by 9 bases; bases with no gene match: 12. The CDR3 runs to 14 residues. In its sample, this clonotype was seen once. Its cognate antigen is unknown. A much larger clone sits a single nucleotide away, making a read error possible. TCR beta CDR3 regions were amplified from RNA. The study used the HTBI primer set for a first-round RT-PCR of the TCR CDR3. From the multiplex PCR reads, TCRdb called clonotypes with MiXCR, one entry per CDR3 protein. This table holds approximately 380,000 distinct CDR3 sequences, around 15% found once. The sample consisted of blood. This clonotype was obtained from a man aged 45-60 years with Graves' ophthalmopathy. The chain uses TRBV5-1 and TRBJ1-1, with 7 nucleotides matching TRBD1. The DNA of the CDR3 is TGCGCCAACACAGCCGGGACAGCTCTCACTGAAGCTTTCTTT. It is translated as CANTAGTALTEAFF.